This T cell receptor beta chain emerged from a study of blood T cells in healthy people across ages. From germline, CDR1 is SQVTM and CDR2 ANQGSEA. The V and J ends lost 7 bases and 8 bases respectively, with 14 bases between them. There are 12 residues in the CDR3. A word on this clonotype: Its antigen is as yet unknown.

Study-wide results and limits: The study found TCR beta diversity correlated strongly with naive T cell percentage.

Primers used in a second PCR of roughly 6 to 12 cycles were a sample-barcoded 5' primer and a J-beta primer mix. TCRdb redid the calling of the 5' RACE reads with MiXCR, one entry per CDR3 protein. The sample carries fewer than 2 million distinct CDR3 sequences, approximately 40% recorded once. Caucasian, healthy and from Russia, the donors were aged between about 6 and 90. Every sample yielded at least 6 million isolated PBMCs. The TCR originated in a human donor in good health. The source material was blood. This rearrangement joins TRBV29-1 to TRBJ1-4; D is unresolved. The CDR3 DNA is TGCAGCGCCGAGAGGTCTATGGAAAAACTGTTTTTT. The encoded protein is CSAERSMEKLFF.